Listed here are 25 T cell receptor beta chains from one sample, sequenced in a study of blood T cell repertoires in COVID-19. Sequenced by immunoSEQ multiplex PCR; TCRdb stores in-frame clones only, minus some. This table holds more than 300,000 clones, nearly 90% found once. The sample consisted of PBMCs or T cells enriched from blood (not recorded which). The receptors stem from a woman younger than 45 who had recovered from COVID-19.

This clone has a handful of counts. This rearrangement joins TRBV5-5 to TRBJ2-3; 11 nucleotides agree with TRBD2. The CDR3 contains 16 residues. CDR1 and CDR2 (germline): SGHKS, YYEKEE (reference sequence). J was trimmed by 0 bases and V by 2 bases; bases with no gene match: 2. In DNA form, the CDR3 reads TGTGCCAGCAGCTTAATAGCGGGGGGGAGCACAGATACGCAGTATTTT. This encodes CASSLIAGGSTDTQYF.

The chain is built from TRBV9 and TRBJ1-3, with 9 bases identical to TRBD1. The CDR3 runs to 16 residues. Losses at the gene ends were 3 bases for V and 4 bases for J; bases not matched to a gene: 8. From germline, CDR1 is SGDLS and CDR2 YYNGEE. The CDR3 nucleotides read TGTGCCAGCAGCGCAGAGGGACAGGGAGGAGGAAACACCATATATTTT. It encodes CASSAEGQGGGNTIYF.

V is TRBV5-5 and J is TRBJ1-6; D may be TRBD1 (6 bases). Germline loops: CDR1 SGHKS, CDR2 YYEKEE (reference sequence). The CDR3 consists of 14 residues. Trimming cost V 4 bases and J 10 bases, with 15 bases left between them. CDR3 in DNA: TGTGCCAGCAGCATGGACAGCACCGCCTCACCCCTCCACTTT. Translating gives CASSMDSTASPLHF.

This clone came up once. This chain connects TRBV4-2 to TRBJ1-3, with D possibly being TRBD1 (5 bases). There are 15 residues in the CDR3. Trimming took off 0 bases at V and 1 base at J, with 7 bases between the two ends. Looked up from germline, CDR1 is LGHNA and CDR2 is YNFKEQ. The CDR3 is CASSQEPGSGNTIYF. The CDR3 bases are TGTGCCAGCAGCCAAGAGCCAGGGTCTGGAAACACCATATATTTT.

This sequence joins TRBV5-1 and TRBJ2-7; 11 bases map to TRBD2. Unmatched junction bases numbered 11, after V lost 3 bases and J lost 3 bases. The CDR3 contains 17 residues. Germline V lookup: CDR1 SGHRS, CDR2 YFSETQ. CDR3 nucleotides: TGCGCCAGCAGCTCAAGACTAGCGGGGTTATCCGACTACGAGCAGTACTTC. This sequence encodes CASSSRLAGLSDYEQYF.

The chain uses TRBV5-5 and TRBJ1-4; the D is unclear. V lost 3 bases and J 0 bases, leaving 15 bases between the germline ends. This CDR3 has 17 amino acids. Per the germline V gene, CDR1 is SGHKS and CDR2 is YYEKEE (reference sequence). CDR3 protein: CASSSLQRRATNEKLFF. CDR3 in DNA: TGTGCCAGCAGCTCCCTACAACGACGGGCAACTAATGAAAAACTGTTTTTT. The full variable domain, with the rest looked up from reference TRBV5-5 and TRBJ1-4, is DAGVTQSPTHLIKTRGQQVTLRCSPISGHKSVSWYQQVLGQGPQFIFQYYEKEERGRGNFPDRFSARQFPNYSSELNVNALLLGDSALYLCASSSLQRRATNEKLFFGSGTQLSVL.

This clone was seen only once. The limits of the CDR3 on the DNA are not certain, so only TCRdb's listed CDR3 is given. This rearrangement joins TRBV6-2 or TRBV6-3 to TRBJ2-7; the D call in the table, TRBD2, was not verified against the DNA. Germline-derived CDR1 and CDR2 are MNHEY and SVGEGT. A total of 14 residues make up the CDR3, ends included. The CDR3 spells CASSSSGIFYEQYF.

The rearrangement uses TRBV11-1 and TRBJ2-7; 10 nucleotides agree with TRBD1. The CDR3 is 13 amino acids. CDR1 is SGHAT, CDR2 FQDESV, per germline (reference sequence). V shed 7 bases and J 1 base; nucleotides not matched to a gene: 1. The CDR3, as DNA: TGTGCCAGCACGGGACAGGGGTCCTACGAGCAGTACTTC. This translates into CASTGQGSYEQYF.

The rearrangement joins TRBV29-1 to TRBJ1-2, with 8 bases fitting TRBD1. The V gene end was trimmed by 7 bases and the J gene end by 7 bases; junction bases not matched to a gene: 8. This CDR3 is built from 12 residues. Germline V gene data show CDR1 as SQVTM and CDR2 as ANQGSEA. CDR3 loop: CSAGQGPSGYTF. The CDR3 nucleotides are TGCAGCGCTGGACAGGGCCCCAGTGGCTACACCTTC. Using reference TRBV29-1 and TRBJ1-2 for the parts outside the CDR3, the full variable domain is SAVISQKPSRDICQRGTSLTIQCQVDSQVTMMFWYRQQPGQSLTLIATANQGSEATYESGFVIDKFPISRPNLTFSTLTVSNMSPEDSSIYLCSAGQGPSGYTFGSGTRLTVV.

The chain joins TRBV7-8 to TRBJ1-3; possible D gene TRBD1, 6 bases. Trimming took off 5 bases at V and 2 bases at J, with 16 bases between the two ends. From germline, CDR1 is SGHVS and CDR2 FQNEAQ. CDR3 length: 16 residues. Here the CDR3 DNA reads TGTGCCAGCAGCCGAAACACAGGGTTGGCTGGAAACACCATATATTTT. It translates to CASSRNTGLAGNTIYF.

In its sample, this clone was seen once. This sequence joins TRBV5-6 and TRBJ1-5, with 8 nucleotides matching TRBD1. Germline V gene sequence: CDR1 SGHDT, CDR2 YYEEEE. This CDR3 is built from 15 residues. V trimming: 0 bases; J trimming: 8 bases; junction bases outside the gene matches: 7. The CDR3 region is CASSLGQGTMEPQHF. The CDR3 bases are TGTGCCAGCAGCTTGGGACAGGGGACGATGGAGCCCCAGCATTTT.

The chain joins TRBV4-1 to TRBJ2-6; weak D call: TRBD2 (5 bases). V was pared by 9 bases and J by 4 bases, with 13 bases between. CDR1 is MGHRA, CDR2 YSYEKL, per germline. This CDR3 is built from 14 residues. The CDR3 DNA sequence: TGCGCCAGTGGGAGTGGCTTCGGGGCCAACGTCCTGACTTTC. Residues: CASGSGFGANVLTF.

The CDR3 sequence is CASSLAPSGGPHQPQHF. The CDR3 DNA reads as TGTGCCAGCAGCTTGGCTCCCTCGGGGGGGCCTCATCAGCCCCAGCATTTT. V gene TRBV5-8 combines with J gene TRBJ1-5; maybe TRBD1 (6 bases). The CDR3 is made up of 17 amino acids. Deletions cut 0 bases from V and 5 bases from J, with 18 bases between. Germline CDR1 SGHTS, CDR2 YDEGEE.

The rearrangement uses TRBV6-2 or TRBV6-3 and TRBJ1-1; D is uncertain. The CDR3 is 16 residues long. Trimming cost V 0 bases and J 3 bases, with 14 bases left between them. Germline loops: CDR1 MNHEY, CDR2 SVGEGT. This CDR3 is CASSYSRFKADTEAFF. The CDR3 DNA reads TGTGCCAGCAGTTACTCGCGATTCAAGGCGGACACTGAAGCTTTCTTT.

J is TRBJ2-7 and V is TRBV7-8; D gene ambiguous. Germline CDR1 reads SGHVS; CDR2 reads FQNEAQ. The V gene lost 1 base and the J gene lost 1 base, with 5 bases spanning the gap. The CDR3 extends over 13 amino acids. This CDR3 is CASSLGPSYEQYF. The CDR3 DNA reads TGTGCCAGCAGCTTAGGTCCTTCCTACGAGCAGTACTTC. The variable domain in full, completed from reference TRBV7-8 and TRBJ2-7, reads GAGVSQSPRYKVAKRGQDVALRCDPISGHVSLFWYQQALGQGPEFLTYFQNEAQLDKSGLPSDRFFAERPEGSVSTLKIQRTQQEDSAVYLCASSLGPSYEQYFGPGTRLTVT.

In its sample, this clone was seen a few times. The chain recombines TRBV3-1 (or the pseudogene TRBV3-2) with TRBJ2-1; tentatively, D is TRBD2 (6 bases). Germline V gene data show CDR1 as LGHDT and CDR2 as YNNKEL (reference sequence). The V end was cut by 4 bases, the J end by 13 bases, with 11 bases between. The CDR3 has 11 residues. CDR3 in amino acids: CASSRASAQFF. CDR3 nucleotides: TGTGCCAGCAGCCGGGCTAGCGCTCAGTTCTTC.

Only one count was recorded for this clone. CDR3 loop: CASSPQGNGYTF. The CDR3 DNA follows: TGTGCCAGCAGCCCCCAGGGGAACGGCTACACCTTC. The rearrangement links TRBV3-1 (or the pseudogene TRBV3-2) to TRBJ1-2; perhaps TRBD1 as D (6 bases). CDR1 LGHDT and CDR2 YNNKEL come from the germline V gene (reference sequence). The CDR3 is 12 residues long. Trimming stripped 4 bases from V and 8 bases from J, with 11 bases between.

The chain couples TRBV3-1 (or the pseudogene TRBV3-2) to TRBJ2-1; D might be TRBD2 (7 bases). Germline values: CDR1 LGHDT, CDR2 YNNKEL (reference sequence). V lost 4 bases, J lost 9 bases, and 16 bases lay in between. This CDR3 has 14 amino acids. CDR3 coding DNA: TGTGCCAGCAGCCGGGGGGGGGCTGTGGGTGAGCAGTTCTTC. Residues: CASSRGGAVGEQFF.

J is TRBJ2-7 and V is TRBV6-2 or TRBV6-3; TRBD2 might be the D (6 bases). V lost 6 bases and J 2 bases, leaving 20 bases between the germline ends. The germline CDR1 and CDR2 sequences are MNHEY and SVGEGT. The CDR3 extends over 16 amino acids. The CDR3 region is CASSNGAGPTTYEQYF. CDR3 DNA sequence: TGTGCCAGCAGCAACGGGGCGGGACCCACTACCTACGAGCAGTACTTC.

This clone showed up just a few times. The chain employs TRBV6-5 and TRBJ1-1; tentatively, D is TRBD1 (5 bases). Germline loops: CDR1 MNHEY, CDR2 SVGAGI. Trimming left V 4 bases short and J 1 base short, with 7 bases between. The CDR3 runs 13 residues. CDR3 coding DNA: TGTGCCAGCAGTTGGACACGGAACACTGAAGCTTTCTTT. It specifies CASSWTRNTEAFF.

The V and J genes are TRBV9 and TRBJ2-1, with TRBD2 identical over 10 bases. Germline V gene sequence: CDR1 SGDLS, CDR2 YYNGEE. CDR3 length: 15 amino acids. Trimming cost V 4 bases and J 6 bases; bases outside gene matches: 7. This CDR3 reads CASSFPSGGVNEQFF. In DNA form, the CDR3 reads TGTGCCAGCAGCTTCCCTAGCGGGGGCGTCAATGAGCAGTTCTTC.

This clone was picked up a small number of times. The chain is built from TRBV5-8 and TRBJ1-5, with 7 bases aligning to TRBD1. Germline values: CDR1 SGHTS, CDR2 YDEGEE. The CDR3 contains 15 residues. J lost 7 bases, V lost 4 bases, and 11 bases had no gene match. DNA of the CDR3: TGTGCCAGCAGCACGGACAGGCTCTCTGGACAGCCCCAGCATTTT. Translating gives CASSTDRLSGQPQHF.

V gene TRBV27 combines with J gene TRBJ2-7; D is perhaps TRBD1 (7 bases). Germline V gene data show CDR1 as MNHEY and CDR2 as SMNVEV (reference sequence). The length of the CDR3 is 14 residues. V was cut by 4 bases and J by 2 bases, with 12 bases left in between. CDR3 in amino acids: CASSSGDRAYEQYF. The CDR3 DNA is TGTGCCAGCAGTTCGGGGGACAGAGCCTACGAGCAGTACTTC.

The genes are TRBV7-9 and TRBJ1-6, with D hard to call. The CDR3 contains 16 residues. The germline V and J ends were trimmed by 1 base and 6 bases, with 13 bases remaining between them. The germline gives CDR1 SEHNR, CDR2 FQNEAQ (reference sequence). CDR3 loop: CASSLGLARGNSPLHF. The CDR3 DNA follows: TGTGCCAGCAGCTTAGGTTTGGCCCGGGGTAATTCACCCCTCCACTTT.

The V call is TRBV7-8, the J call TRBJ1-5, with D unclear. This CDR3 contains 16 residues. Per germline, CDR1 SGHVS and CDR2 FQNEAQ. Between the trimmed V and J ends, which lost 1 base and 0 bases, there was a span of 10 bases. This chain's CDR3 is CASSLVARNSNQPQHF. The DNA of the CDR3 is TGTGCCAGCAGCTTAGTTGCTAGAAATAGCAATCAGCCCCAGCATTTT.